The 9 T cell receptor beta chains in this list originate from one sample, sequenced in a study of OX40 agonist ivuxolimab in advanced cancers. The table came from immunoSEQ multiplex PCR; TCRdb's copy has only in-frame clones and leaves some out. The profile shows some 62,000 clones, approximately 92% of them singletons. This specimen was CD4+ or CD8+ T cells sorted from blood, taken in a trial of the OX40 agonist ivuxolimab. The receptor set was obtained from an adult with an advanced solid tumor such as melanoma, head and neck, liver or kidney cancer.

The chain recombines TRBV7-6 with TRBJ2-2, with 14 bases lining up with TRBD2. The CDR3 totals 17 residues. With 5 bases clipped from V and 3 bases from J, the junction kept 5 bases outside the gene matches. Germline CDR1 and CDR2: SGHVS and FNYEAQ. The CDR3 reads CASSKGLAGAYTGELFF. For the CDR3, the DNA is TGTGCCAGCAGCAAGGGACTAGCGGGAGCTTACACCGGGGAGCTGTTTTTT.

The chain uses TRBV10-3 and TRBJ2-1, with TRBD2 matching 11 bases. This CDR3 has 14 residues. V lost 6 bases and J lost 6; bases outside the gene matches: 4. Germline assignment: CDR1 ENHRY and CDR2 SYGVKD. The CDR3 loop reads CAIRGLADANEQFF. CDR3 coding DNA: TGTGCCATCAGGGGACTAGCGGATGCCAATGAGCAGTTCTTC.

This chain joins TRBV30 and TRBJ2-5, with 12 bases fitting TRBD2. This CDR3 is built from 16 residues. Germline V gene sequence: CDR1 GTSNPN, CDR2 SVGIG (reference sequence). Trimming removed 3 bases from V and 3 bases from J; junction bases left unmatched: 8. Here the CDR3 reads CAWRPGLAGRKETQYF. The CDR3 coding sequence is TGTGCCTGGAGGCCAGGACTAGCGGGAAGGAAAGAGACCCAGTACTTC. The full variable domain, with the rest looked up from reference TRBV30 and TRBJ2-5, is SQTIHQWPATLVQPVGSPLSLECTVEGTSNPNLYWYRQAAGRGLQLLFYSVGIGQISSEVPQNLSASRPQDRQFILSSKKLLLSDSGFYLCAWRPGLAGRKETQYFGPGTRLLVL.

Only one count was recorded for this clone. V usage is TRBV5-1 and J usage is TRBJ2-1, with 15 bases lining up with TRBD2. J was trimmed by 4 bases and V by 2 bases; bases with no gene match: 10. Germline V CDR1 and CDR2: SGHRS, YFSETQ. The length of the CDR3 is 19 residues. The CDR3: CASSLVGLAGGQDYNEQFF. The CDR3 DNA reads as TGCGCCAGCAGCTTAGTGGGACTAGCGGGAGGACAAGATTACAATGAGCAGTTCTTC.

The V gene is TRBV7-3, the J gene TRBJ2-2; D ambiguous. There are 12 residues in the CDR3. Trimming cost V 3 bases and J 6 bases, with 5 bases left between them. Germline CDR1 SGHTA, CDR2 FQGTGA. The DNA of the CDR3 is TGTGCCAGCAGCTTTCCCGCCGGGGAGCTGTTTTTT. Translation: CASSFPAGELFF.

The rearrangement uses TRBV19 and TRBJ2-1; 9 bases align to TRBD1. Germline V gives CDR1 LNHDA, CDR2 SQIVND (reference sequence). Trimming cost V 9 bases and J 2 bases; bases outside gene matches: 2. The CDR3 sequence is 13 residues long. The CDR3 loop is CASRTGAYNEQFF. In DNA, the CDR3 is TGTGCCAGCAGGACAGGGGCCTACAATGAGCAGTTCTTC.

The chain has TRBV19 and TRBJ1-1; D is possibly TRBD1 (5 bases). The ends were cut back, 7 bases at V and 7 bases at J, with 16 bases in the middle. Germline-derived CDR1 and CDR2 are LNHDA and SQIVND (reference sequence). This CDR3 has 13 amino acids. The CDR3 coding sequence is TGTGCCAGTACAGGGCGCAACCTCGATGAAGCTTTCTTT. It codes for CASTGRNLDEAFF. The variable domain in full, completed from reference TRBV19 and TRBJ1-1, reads DGGITQSPKYLFRKEGQNVTLSCEQNLNHDAMYWYRQDPGQGLRLIYYSQIVNDFQKGDIAEGYSVSREKKESFPLTVTSAQKNPTAFYLCASTGRNLDEAFFGQGTRLTVV.

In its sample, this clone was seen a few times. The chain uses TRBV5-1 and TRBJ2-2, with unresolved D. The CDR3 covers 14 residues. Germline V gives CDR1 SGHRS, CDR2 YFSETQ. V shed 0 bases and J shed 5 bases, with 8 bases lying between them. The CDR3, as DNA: TGCGCCAGCAGCTTGGCCTTAGAAACCGGGGAGCTGTTTTTT. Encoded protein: CASSLALETGELFF.

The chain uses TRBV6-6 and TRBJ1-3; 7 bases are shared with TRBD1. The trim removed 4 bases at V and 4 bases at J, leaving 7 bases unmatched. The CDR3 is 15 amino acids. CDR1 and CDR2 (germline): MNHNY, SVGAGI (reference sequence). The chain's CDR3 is CASSFRQGGGNTIYF. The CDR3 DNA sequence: TGTGCCAGCAGTTTTCGACAGGGTGGGGGAAACACCATATATTTT.